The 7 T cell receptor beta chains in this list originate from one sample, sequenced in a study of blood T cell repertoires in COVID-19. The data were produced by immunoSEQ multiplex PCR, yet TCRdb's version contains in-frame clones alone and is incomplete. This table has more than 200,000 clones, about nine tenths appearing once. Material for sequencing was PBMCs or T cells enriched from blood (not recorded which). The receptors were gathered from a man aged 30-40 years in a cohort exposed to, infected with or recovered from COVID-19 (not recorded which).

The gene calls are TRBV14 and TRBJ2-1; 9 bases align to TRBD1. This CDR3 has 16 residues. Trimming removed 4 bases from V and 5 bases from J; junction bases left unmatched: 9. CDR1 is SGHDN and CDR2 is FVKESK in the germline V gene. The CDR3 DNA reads TGTGCCAGCAGCCGGCTCGGGACAGGGAGGGACAATGAGCAGTTCTTC. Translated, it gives CASSRLGTGRDNEQFF. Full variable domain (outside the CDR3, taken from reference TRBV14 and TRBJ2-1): EAGVTQFPSHSVIEKGQTVTLRCDPISGHDNLYWYRRVMGKEIKFLLHFVKESKQDESGMPNNRFLAERTGGTYSTLKVQPAELEDSGVYFCASSRLGTGRDNEQFFGPGTRLTVL.

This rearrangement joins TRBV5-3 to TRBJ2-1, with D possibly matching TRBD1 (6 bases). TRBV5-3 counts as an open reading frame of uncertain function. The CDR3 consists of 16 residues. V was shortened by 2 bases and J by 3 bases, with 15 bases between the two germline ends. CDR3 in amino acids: CARSLDTGLRYNEQFF. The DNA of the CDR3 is TGTGCCAGAAGCTTAGATACAGGGTTGCGCTACAATGAGCAGTTCTTC.

This CDR3 reads CASSSRDSREQYF. The CDR3 DNA follows: TGTGCCAGCAGTTCGCGGGACAGCCGCGAGCAGTACTTC. The chain employs TRBV5-4 and TRBJ2-7; TRBD1 might be the D (7 bases). V lost 5 bases to trimming and J lost 6 bases, with 15 bases between them. The CDR3 is made up of 13 amino acids. CDR1 is SGHNT, CDR2 YYREEE, per germline (reference sequence). Complete variable domain (other parts from reference TRBV5-4 and TRBJ2-7): ETGVTQSPTHLIKTRGQQVTLRCSSQSGHNTVSWYQQALGQGPQFIFQYYREEENGRGNFPPRFSGLQFPNYSSELNVNALELDDSALYLCASSSRDSREQYFGPGTRLTVT.

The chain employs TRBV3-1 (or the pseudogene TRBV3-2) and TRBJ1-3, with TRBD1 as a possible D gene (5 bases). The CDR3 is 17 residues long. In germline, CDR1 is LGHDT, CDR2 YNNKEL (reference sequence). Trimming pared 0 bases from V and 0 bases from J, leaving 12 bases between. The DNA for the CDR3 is TGTGCCAGCAGCCAAGATCTATCGGGGGGCTCTGGAAACACCATATATTTT. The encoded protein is CASSQDLSGGSGNTIYF.

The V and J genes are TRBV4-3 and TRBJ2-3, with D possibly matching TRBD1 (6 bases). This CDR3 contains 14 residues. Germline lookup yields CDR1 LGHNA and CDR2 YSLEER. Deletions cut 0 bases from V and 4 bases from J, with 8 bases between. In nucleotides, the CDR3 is TGCGCCAGCAGCCAAGAGGGGGCTGCAGATACGCAGTATTTT. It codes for CASSQEGAADTQYF.

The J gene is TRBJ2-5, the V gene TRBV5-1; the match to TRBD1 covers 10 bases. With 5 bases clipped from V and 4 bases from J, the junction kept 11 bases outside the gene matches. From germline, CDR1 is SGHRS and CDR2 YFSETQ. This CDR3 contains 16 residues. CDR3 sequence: CASRLGGQGGGETQYF. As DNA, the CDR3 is TGCGCCAGCAGGTTAGGCGGACAGGGGGGTGGAGAGACCCAGTACTTC.

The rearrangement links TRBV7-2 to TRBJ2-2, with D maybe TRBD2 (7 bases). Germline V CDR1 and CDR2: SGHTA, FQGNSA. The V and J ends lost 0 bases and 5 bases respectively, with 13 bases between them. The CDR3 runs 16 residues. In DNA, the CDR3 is TGTGCCAGCAGCTTAGCCGCGGGGGCGGGTACCGGGGAGCTGTTTTTT. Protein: CASSLAAGAGTGELFF.